This entry features one TCR beta chain sequence. Its antigen is not known. These data belong to a study of identical twins. Study-level points and caveats: Cross-sectional statistics, not tracking of the same donors, supported the conclusions.

TCRdb analysed the 5' RACE reads with MiXCR anew, one entry per CDR3 protein. The sample records some 500,000 distinct CDR3 sequences, about 13% being singletons. The CDR3 is 13 residues long. The germline gives CDR1 SGHTA, CDR2 FQGNSA. The V and J ends lost 5 bases and 9 bases respectively, with 14 bases between them. The sample was also reused in another study, on yellow fever vaccine responses in identical twins.

The origin of this receptor is a woman aged 18 to 35 in good health. V usage is TRBV7-2 and J usage is TRBJ2-1, with D unresolved. The sample was CD4+ T cells sorted from blood. The CDR3 region has the DNA TGTGCCAGCAGCCCCCGTGGGTGGGGTGAGCAGTTCTTC. This gives the protein CASSPRGWGEQFF.